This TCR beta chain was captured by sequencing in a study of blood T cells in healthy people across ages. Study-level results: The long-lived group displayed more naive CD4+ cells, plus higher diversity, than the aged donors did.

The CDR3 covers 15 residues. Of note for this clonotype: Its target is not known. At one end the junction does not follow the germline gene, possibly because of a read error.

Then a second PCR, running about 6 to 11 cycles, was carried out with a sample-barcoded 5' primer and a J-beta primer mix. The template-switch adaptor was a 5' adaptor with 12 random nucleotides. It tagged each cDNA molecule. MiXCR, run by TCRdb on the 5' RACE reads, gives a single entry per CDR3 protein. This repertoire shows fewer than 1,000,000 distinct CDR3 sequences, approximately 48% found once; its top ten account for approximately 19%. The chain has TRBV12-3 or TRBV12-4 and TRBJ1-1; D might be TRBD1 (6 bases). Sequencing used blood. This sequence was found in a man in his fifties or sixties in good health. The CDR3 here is CASRGTGHKNTEASF. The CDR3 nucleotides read TGTGCCAGCAGAGGGACGGGACATAAGAACACTGAAGCTTCCTTT.